The clone carrying this TCR beta chain was seen only a few times. The source of the sample is a study of cytomegalovirus exposure and HLA in healthy donors. Researchers ran the PCR with 60 Vbeta and 13 Jbeta primers. Sequenced by immunoSEQ multiplex PCR; TCRdb stores in-frame clones only, minus some. Of 100,000 or so clones listed, roughly 12% are singletons. The sample was PBMCs. This TCR was recovered from a man aged 40-49 years in good health and CMV-seropositive.

CDR3 loop: CASSLAGQGPEQYF. The CDR3 DNA sequence: TGTGCCAGCAGTTTAGCGGGACAGGGGCCCGAGCAGTACTTC. The chain links TRBV28 to TRBJ2-7, with 10 bases fitting TRBD1. Unmatched junction bases numbered 4, after V lost 2 bases and J lost 6 bases. This CDR3 region has 14 residues. The germline V gene has CDR1 MDHEN and CDR2 SYDVKM. Based on the CDR3 plus reference TRBV28 and TRBJ2-7, the full variable domain is DVKVTQSSRYLVKRTGEKVFLECVQDMDHENMFWYRQDPGLGLRLIYFSYDVKMKEKGDIPEGYSVSREKKERFSLILESASTNQTSMYLCASSLAGQGPEQYFGPGTRLTVT.